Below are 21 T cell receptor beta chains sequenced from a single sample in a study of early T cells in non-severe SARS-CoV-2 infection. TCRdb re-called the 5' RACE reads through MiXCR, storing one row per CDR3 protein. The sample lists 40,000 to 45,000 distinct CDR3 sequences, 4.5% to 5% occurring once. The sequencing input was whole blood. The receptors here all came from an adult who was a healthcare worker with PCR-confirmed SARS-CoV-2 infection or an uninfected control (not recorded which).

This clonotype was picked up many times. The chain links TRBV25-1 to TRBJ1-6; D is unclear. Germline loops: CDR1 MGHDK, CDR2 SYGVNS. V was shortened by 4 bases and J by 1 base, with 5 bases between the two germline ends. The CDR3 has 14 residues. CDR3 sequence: CASSVGSYNSPLHF. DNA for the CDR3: TGTGCCAGCAGTGTGGGTTCCTATAATTCACCCCTCCACTTT.

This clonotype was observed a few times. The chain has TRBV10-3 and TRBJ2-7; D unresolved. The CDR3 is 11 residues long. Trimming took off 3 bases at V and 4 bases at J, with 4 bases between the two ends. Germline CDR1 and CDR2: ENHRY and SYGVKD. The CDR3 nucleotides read TGTGCCATCAGTGACGTTTACGAGCAGTACTTC. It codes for CAISDVYEQYF.

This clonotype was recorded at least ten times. The CDR3 DNA follows: TGTGCCATCAGTGAGTCAGGGGACAATCAGCCCCAGCATTTT. Residues: CAISESGDNQPQHF. The chain combines TRBV10-3 with TRBJ1-5; D perhaps matches TRBD1 (5 bases). CDR1 is ENHRY, CDR2 SYGVKD, per germline. V was shortened by 0 bases and J by 3 bases, with 6 bases between the two germline ends. The CDR3 is 14 amino acids.

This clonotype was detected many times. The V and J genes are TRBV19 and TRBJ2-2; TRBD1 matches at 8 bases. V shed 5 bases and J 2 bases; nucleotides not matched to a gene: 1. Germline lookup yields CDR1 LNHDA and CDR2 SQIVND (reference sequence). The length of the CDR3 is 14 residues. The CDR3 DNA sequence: TGTGCCAGTAGTGACAGGGGAAACACCGGGGAGCTGTTTTTT. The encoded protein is CASSDRGNTGELFF.

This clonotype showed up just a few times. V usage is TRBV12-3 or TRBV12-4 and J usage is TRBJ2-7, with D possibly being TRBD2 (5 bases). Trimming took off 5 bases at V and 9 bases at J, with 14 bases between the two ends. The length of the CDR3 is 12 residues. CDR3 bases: TGTGCCAGCAGTGGAGCGGTGGATGGGCAGTACTTC. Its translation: CASSGAVDGQYF.

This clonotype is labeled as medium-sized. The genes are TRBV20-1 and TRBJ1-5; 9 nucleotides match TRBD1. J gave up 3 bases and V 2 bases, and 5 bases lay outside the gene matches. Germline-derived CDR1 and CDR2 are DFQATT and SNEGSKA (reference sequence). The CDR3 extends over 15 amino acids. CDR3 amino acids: CSARSQGADNQPQHF. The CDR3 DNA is TGCAGTGCTAGATCACAGGGGGCGGACAATCAGCCCCAGCATTTT.

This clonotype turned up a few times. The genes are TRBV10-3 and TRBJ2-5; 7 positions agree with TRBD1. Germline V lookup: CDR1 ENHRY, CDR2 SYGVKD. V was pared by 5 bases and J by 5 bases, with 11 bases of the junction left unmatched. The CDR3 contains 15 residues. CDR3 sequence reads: CAISSPQGDLETQYF. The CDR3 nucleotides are TGTGCCATCAGTTCCCCCCAGGGGGATTTGGAGACCCAGTACTTC.

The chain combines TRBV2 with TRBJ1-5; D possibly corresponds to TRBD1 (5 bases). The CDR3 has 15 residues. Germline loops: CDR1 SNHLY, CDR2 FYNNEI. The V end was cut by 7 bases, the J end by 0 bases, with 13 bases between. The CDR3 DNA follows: TGTGCCAGCACGATTCTGGGGCCTAGCAATCAGCCCCAGCATTTT. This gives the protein CASTILGPSNQPQHF.

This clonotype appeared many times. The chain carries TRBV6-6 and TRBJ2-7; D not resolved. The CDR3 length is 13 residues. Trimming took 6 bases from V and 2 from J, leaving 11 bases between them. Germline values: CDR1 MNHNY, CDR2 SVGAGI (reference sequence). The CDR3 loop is CASRGYRAYEQYF. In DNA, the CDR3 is TGTGCCAGCAGAGGGTACAGAGCCTACGAGCAGTACTTC.

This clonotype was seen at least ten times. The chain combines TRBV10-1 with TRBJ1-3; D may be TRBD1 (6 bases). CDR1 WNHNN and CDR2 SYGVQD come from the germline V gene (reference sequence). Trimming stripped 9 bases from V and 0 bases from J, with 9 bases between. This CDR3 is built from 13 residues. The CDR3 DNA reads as TGCGCCAGTTCGGACAGCTCTGGAAACACCATATATTTT. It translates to CASSDSSGNTIYF.

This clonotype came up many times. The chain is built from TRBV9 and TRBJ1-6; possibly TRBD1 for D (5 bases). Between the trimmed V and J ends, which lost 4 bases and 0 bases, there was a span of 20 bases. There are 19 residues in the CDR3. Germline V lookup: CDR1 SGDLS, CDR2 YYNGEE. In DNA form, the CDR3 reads TGTGCCAGCAGCCTCGACCTGGGGCTCATTAGCTCCTATAATTCACCCCTCCACTTT. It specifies CASSLDLGLISSYNSPLHF.

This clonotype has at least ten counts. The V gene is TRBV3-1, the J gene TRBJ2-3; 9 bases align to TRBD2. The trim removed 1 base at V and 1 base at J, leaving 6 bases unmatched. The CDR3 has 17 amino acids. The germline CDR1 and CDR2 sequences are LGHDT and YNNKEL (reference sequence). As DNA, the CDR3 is TGTGCCAGCAGCCAAGGGACGGCTAGCGGGGGCACAGATACGCAGTATTTT. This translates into CASSQGTASGGTDTQYF.

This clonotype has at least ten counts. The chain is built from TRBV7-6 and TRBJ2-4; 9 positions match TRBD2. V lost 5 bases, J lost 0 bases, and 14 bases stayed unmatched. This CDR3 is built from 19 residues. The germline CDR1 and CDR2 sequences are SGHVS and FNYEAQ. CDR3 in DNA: TGTGCCAGCAGCCGTGGGGTAGCGGGAGAAGTAAAAGCCAAAAACATTCAGTACTTC. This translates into CASSRGVAGEVKAKNIQYF.

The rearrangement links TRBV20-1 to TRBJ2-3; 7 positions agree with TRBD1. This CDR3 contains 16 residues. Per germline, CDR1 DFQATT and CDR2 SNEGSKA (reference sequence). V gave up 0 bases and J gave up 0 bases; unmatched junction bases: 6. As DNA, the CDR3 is TGCAGTGCTAGAGATCCCGGGACAGCTAGCACAGATACGCAGTATTTT. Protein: CSARDPGTASTDTQYF.

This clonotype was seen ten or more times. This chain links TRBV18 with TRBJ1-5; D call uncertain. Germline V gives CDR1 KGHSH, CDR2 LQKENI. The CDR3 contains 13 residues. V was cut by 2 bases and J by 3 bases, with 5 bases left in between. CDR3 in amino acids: CASSPETNQPQHF. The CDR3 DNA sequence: TGTGCCAGCTCACCAGAGACCAATCAGCCCCAGCATTTT.

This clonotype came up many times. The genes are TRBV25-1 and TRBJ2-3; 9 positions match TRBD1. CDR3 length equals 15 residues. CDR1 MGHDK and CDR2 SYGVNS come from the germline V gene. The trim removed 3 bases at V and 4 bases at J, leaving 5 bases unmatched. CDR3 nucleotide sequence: TGTGCCAGCAGTGACGGACAGGGGTCCGCAGATACGCAGTATTTT. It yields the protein CASSDGQGSADTQYF.

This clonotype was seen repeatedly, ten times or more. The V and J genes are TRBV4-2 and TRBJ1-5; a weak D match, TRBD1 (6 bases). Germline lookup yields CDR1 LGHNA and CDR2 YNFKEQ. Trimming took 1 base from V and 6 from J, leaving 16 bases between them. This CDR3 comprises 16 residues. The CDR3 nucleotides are TGTGCCAGCAGCCAAGGGAACAGGGAGTTTGCTCAGCCCCAGCATTTT. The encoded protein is CASSQGNREFAQPQHF.

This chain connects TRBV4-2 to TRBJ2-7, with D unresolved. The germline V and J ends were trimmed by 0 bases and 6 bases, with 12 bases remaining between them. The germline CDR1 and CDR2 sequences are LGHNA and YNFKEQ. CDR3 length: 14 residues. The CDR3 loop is CASSQDLVAREQYF. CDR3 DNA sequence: TGTGCCAGCAGCCAAGATCTAGTGGCCCGCGAGCAGTACTTC.

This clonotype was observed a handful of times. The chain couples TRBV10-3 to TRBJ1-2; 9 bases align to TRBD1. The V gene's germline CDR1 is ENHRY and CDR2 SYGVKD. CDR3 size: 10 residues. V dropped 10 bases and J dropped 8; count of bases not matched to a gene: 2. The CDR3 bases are TGTGCCACCGGACAGGGGGGCTACACCTTC. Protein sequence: CATGQGGYTF.

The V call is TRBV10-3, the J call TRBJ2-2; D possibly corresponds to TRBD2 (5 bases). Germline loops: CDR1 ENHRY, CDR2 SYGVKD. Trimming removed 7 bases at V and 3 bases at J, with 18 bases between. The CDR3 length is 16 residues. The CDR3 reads CAIMSGESRHTGELFF. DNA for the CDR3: TGTGCCATCATGTCTGGGGAGTCTCGTCACACCGGGGAGCTGTTTTTT.

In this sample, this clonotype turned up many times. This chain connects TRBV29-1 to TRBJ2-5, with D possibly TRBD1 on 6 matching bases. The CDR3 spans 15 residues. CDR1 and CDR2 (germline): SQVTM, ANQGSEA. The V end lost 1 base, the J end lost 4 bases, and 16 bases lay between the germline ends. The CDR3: CSVEGAGGRGETQYF. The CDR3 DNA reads TGCAGCGTTGAAGGGGCCGGTGGCAGGGGAGAGACCCAGTACTTC.